This T cell receptor (beta chain) was captured by sequencing in a study of cytomegalovirus exposure and HLA in healthy donors (TCRdb year 2017). Broadly, across the study: According to an earlier analysis of several hundred of the donors, some 180 million T cells yielded over 90 million unique TCR beta sequences and around 300 Gb of sequence data. On average, roughly 240,000 unique TCR beta nucleotide sequences were sequenced per donor among 398 genotyped donors of the cohort, with 15% to 20% of those sequences being non-productive. In addition to the first cohort of roughly 670 subjects, a separate validation cohort of 120 different subjects was used. The genetic ancestry cluster associated with self-reported Caucasian donors included 81% of the 398 genotyped donors. The study used immunosequencing to profile the T cell repertoires of several hundred subjects and linked those repertoires to cytomegalovirus serostatus. A later analysis re-analyzed previously published TCR beta repertoires from several hundred donors and added high-resolution HLA genotyping to study TCR occurrence patterns. To predict cytomegalovirus infection status, the study brought together high-throughput TCR immunosequencing, statistical association of individual TCRs with disease status, and machine learning. The study was designed to test whether signatures of past pathogen exposure could be identified by cataloging public T cell receptors. The number of typed donors differed by locus: roughly 620-640 for A, B, C, DRB1 and DQB1; roughly 510 for DQA1; 600 to 610 for DPA1; and 400 to 480 for DPB1. A later genetic analysis took genome-wide SNP genotypes for about 65% of the 666 donors and used that subset as a discovery cohort. A handful of DR-DQ haplotypes were handled as single units for association and clustering because linkage in the cohort was strong. An earlier analysis of some 500 of the donors used high-throughput TCR beta sequencing to judge whether each TCR beta V gene segment behaved as functional or pseudogenic. Alongside the repertoire data, information on donor age, sex, ethnicity and CMV serostatus was compiled. Both class I and class II loci were covered by HLA typing, at four-digit resolution. Rather than using new phenotypic data, the later analysis identified candidate immune exposures from TCR beta sequences and from how often those sequences occurred across donors. An early release covering about 600 HLA-typed donors comprised 300 to 350 gigabases of sequencing data and some 79 million unique TCR sequences. All discovery cohort repertoires had been generated using a single sequencing platform. Points the paper makes about the study in general: In vitro tests confirmed that a few of the cytomegalovirus-associated TCR beta chains recognize cytomegalovirus antigens. Roughly uniform sequencing depth across donors was assumed in presence/absence analyses, although this assumption may not hold. According to a later genetic analysis, donors in an Asian-associated ancestry cluster had fewer N-insertions in productive TCRs than the approximately 630-donor mean. Most TCR sequences were observed very rarely across donors, whereas some public TCRs were present in many individuals. The cohort was sequenced for TCR beta chains only, and without alpha or paired-chain data the features that could be detected were limited. In a later analysis, several top co-occurrence clusters were reported to appear linked to parvovirus B19, influenza, CMV and Epstein-Barr virus. A further reported finding was that TCR beta sequences accurately predicted the HLA-A and HLA-B alleles for most subjects in the first cohort. In a later analysis, TCR association rates were found to vary across HLA loci, with the most associated TCRs seen for DRB1 alleles and the fewest for HLA-C alleles. In the study, some 160 TCR beta chains were listed as associated with cytomegalovirus. In an earlier analysis of some 500 of the donors, most TCR beta V segments were observed in productive rearrangements about 87% or about 30% of the time, broadly matching IMGT annotations. An association between a missense DCLRE1C variant and V-gene and J-gene trimming of TCR beta chains was found in a later genetic analysis and replicated in an independent cohort. For the cohort, immune exposure information was limited to CMV serostatus. A group of highly shared sequence variants was considered likely to be a technical artifact of the sequencing pipeline. Correlated functional status among segregating V segments might be attributable to linkage disequilibrium, but an unknown experimental factor could not be ruled out. Compared with equally common non-associated chains, HLA-associated TCR beta chains in a later analysis were more clonally expanded and had lower generation probabilities. Because the 87-base-pair reads could not distinguish some IMGT-functional V segments, including TRBV6-2 and TRBV6-3, those segments were excluded. Most CMV-associated TCR beta chains appeared to be HLA-restricted in a later analysis, and the HLA associations seemed to be driven largely by CMV exposure. Because some donors lacked HLA typing at each locus, the association tests relied only on the typed subset. Specific HLA alleles were associated with over 15,000 TCR beta sequences at a false discovery rate of 0.05 in a later analysis. Assigning TCR associations to individual alleles was difficult when HLA alleles, especially DR and DQ, strongly co-occurred. It was suggested by the authors that the approach could potentially be generalized to other disease states and immunological phenotypes. Cytomegalovirus status was reported to be diagnosed by the classifier with high specificity and sensitivity in both the original and validation cohorts. Over 15 rarely observed V segments, including chromosome 9 orphons, were excluded from the earlier analysis of several hundred of the donors because counts were too low.

Details on this clone: Its target antigen remains unknown. Base qualities are not at hand, and no much larger clone is one base apart.

The cohort comprised 550 to 700 healthy bone marrow donors. At the time of sampling, all cohort members were nominally healthy, though unrecorded immune exposures were likely present. The donor was CMV seronegative and belonged to the group of 352 seronegative cohort members. Each donor provided a peripheral blood sample, and peripheral blood mononuclear cells were used for TCR beta sequencing. Genomic DNA extraction from the blood cell samples was performed with the Qiagen DNeasy Blood Extraction Kit. The trim is 3 bases for V and 8 bases for J, with a gap of 19 bases between the germline ends. The cysteine opens and the phenylalanine closes a CDR3 of 16 amino acids. The CDR3 DNA has 48 bases and is translated from base 1. Per the germline V gene, MGHRA is the CDR1 and YSYEKL is the CDR2. Library prep was done by the immunoSEQ multiplex PCR assay. For the multiplex PCR, a mixture combining 60 forward primers for TCR Vbeta segments and 13 reverse primers for TCR Jbeta segments was used. A multiplex PCR assay on genomic DNA amplified the CDR3 region of rearranged TCR beta genes. Amplified TCR beta libraries were sequenced as 87-base-pair reads on the Illumina HiSeq System. The original pipeline was this. In a later analysis, some 80 million unique TCR beta chains were counted across the roughly 670 repertoires, and roughly 9.9 million of these chains were shared by at least two donors. Raw reads were error-corrected and collapsed into unique sequences with a nearest-neighbor algorithm that merged closely related sequences to remove PCR and sequencing errors. CDR3 sequences were aligned to IMGT reference sequences to assign V, D and J gene segments. For a sequence to be retained, at least a six-nucleotide match to both a V gene segment and a J gene segment was required. Rearrangements were called productive when the CDR3 lacked stop codons and stayed in frame with V and J; all others were non-productive. Following IMGT convention, CDR3 was defined as the stretch from the second conserved V-encoded cysteine up to the conserved J-encoded phenylalanine. In an earlier analysis of around 570 of the donors, sequences lacking an unambiguous match to a single V gene segment were excluded. In an earlier analysis of around 590 of the donors, a V segment was called functional when productive rearrangements were above 56.7%, and segregating when the standard deviation between donors exceeded 5%. To diagnose cytomegalovirus status from the catalog of TCR beta chain sequences, a statistical classification framework was built. In a later analysis, TCR nucleotide sequences were compared against IMGT/GENE-DB human TR gene sequences so that V and J genes could be assigned. In a later analysis, CDR3 sequences and most-parsimonious VDJ recombination scenarios were assigned using the TCRdist pipeline. In a later analysis, every TCR beta chain was defined by the combination of its CDR3 amino acid sequence and its V-gene family, and reads without a unique V-gene family were dropped. In a later analysis, around 600 highly shared, low-generation-probability nucleotide sequences were removed to address suspected cross-contamination and a sequencing artifact. In a later analysis, a clonal expansion index was calculated for each public chain from normalized within-repertoire ranks of inferred template counts. In a later analysis, generation probabilities were computed using a VDJ recombination model fitted to out-of-frame rearrangements, and the results were checked against IGoR. Hypergeometric tests were used in a later analysis to score TCR-TCR, TCR-HLA and TCR-CMV co-occurrence, with a repertoire-size bias correction applied to the TCR pairs. A later analysis estimated false discovery rates by permuting HLA or CMV assignments 20 times. In a later analysis, co-occurring TCRs were grouped with DBSCAN, and TCRdist sequence similarity was added when clustering was performed within HLA-allele-positive subsets. Co-occurrence clustering excluded repertoires with fewer than 30,000 or more than 120,000 public chains, plus five with anomalous nucleotide sharing. TCRdb stores this immuneACCESS table with in-frame sequences only. Part of the clones is absent; in the studies checked, under half of the shortfall reflects unresolved V genes, and no reason is known for the rest. V and J calls plus clone size are reproduced from that table; the DNA served to infer D and trimming. For this sample the table gives 180,000 or so clones, of which more than 75% were detected only once. The top ten clones comprise 1.5% to 1.7% of the sample.

Recombination joined TRBV4-1 with TRBJ1-4; matching of 5 bases hints at TRBD1 as the D gene. The sequence came from a middle-aged man in good health and CMV-seronegative. The sequenced sample was PBMCs. The base sequence is TGCGCCAGCAGCCAGCACGGGGGTTCGGGATTAGAAAAACTGTTTTTT. Its coded protein is CASSQHGGSGLEKLFF.